This T cell receptor (beta chain) was found in a study of blood T cell repertoires in COVID-19. Turning to the study itself: Samples came from the United States, Italy and Spain, spanning acute and convalescent COVID-19. Sources were T cells, B-cell-depleted T cells, or PBMCs; the material itself was cDNA or gDNA.

In the original processing: Amplification of reference gene primers was used by the study to estimate nucleated cell counts. Profiling relied on immunoSEQ multiplex PCR, and the TCRdb table lists in-frame clones only, not all of them. Clone size and the V and J calls come from that table; the DNA yielded D and trimming. The sample includes 200,000 or so clones, approximately 82% of them seen just once. This CDR3 has 15 residues. Germline loops: CDR1 SGDLS, CDR2 YYNGEE. V dropped 0 bases and J dropped 1 base, with 10 bases sitting between them. This clone was recorded only once. The origin of this receptor is a human donor with acute or convalescent COVID-19. The donor label of this sample is uncertain. The source material was peripheral blood. V is TRBV9 and J is TRBJ1-1; D is perhaps TRBD1 (5 bases). CDR3 bases: TGTGCCAGCAGCGTAGGTTTCCAGGGGAACACTGAAGCTTTCTTT. This translates into CASSVGFQGNTEAFF.